The 28 T cell receptor beta chains below were found in one sample sequenced in a study of blood T cell repertoires in COVID-19. Only in-frame clones appear in the TCRdb table, and some are missing; sequencing was by immunoSEQ multiplex PCR. The sample has approximately 250,000 clones; roughly 85% are singletons. Material: peripheral blood. The receptors come from a man younger than 40 who had recovered from COVID-19.

This clone was seen only a few times. Its ends do not fully match the called genes, so a read error is possible. The chain recombines TRBV7-9 with TRBJ1-2; the D gene is possibly TRBD1 (6 bases). CDR1 SEHNR and CDR2 FQNEAQ come from the germline V gene (reference sequence). The CDR3 length is 15 residues. The CDR3 coding sequence is TGTGCCAGCAGCCTAGCTCCAGGGGCCGGTGCTGGCTACACCTTC. This gives the protein CASSLAPGAGAGYTF.

V is TRBV11-2 and J is TRBJ2-2, with a weak D call TRBD1 (5 bases). The CDR3 is 15 amino acids. V was shortened by 2 bases and J by 5 bases, with 12 bases between the two germline ends. Germline V lookup: CDR1 SGHAT, CDR2 FQNNGV. In DNA form, the CDR3 reads TGTGCCAGCAGCTTACTAGGGGCGAGGACCGGGGAGCTGTTTTTT. This translates into CASSLLGARTGELFF.

In DNA, the CDR3 is TGTGCCAGCAGCTTATGGGCTAGCGGGGTAGCCGGGGAGCTGTTTTTT. It translates to CASSLWASGVAGELFF. J is TRBJ2-2 and V is TRBV11-1, with 9 nucleotides matching TRBD2. J gave up 6 bases and V 2 bases, and 7 bases lay outside the gene matches. The CDR3 is made up of 16 amino acids. Germline V gene lookup returns CDR1 SGHAT and CDR2 FQDESV (reference sequence).

The sample holds many counts of this clone. This chain uses TRBV20-1 with TRBJ2-5, with D perhaps TRBD1 (5 bases). The CDR3 spans 13 residues. Germline V gene sequence: CDR1 DFQATT, CDR2 SNEGSKA (reference sequence). V gave up 3 bases and J gave up 4 bases, with 12 bases separating them. Written as DNA, the CDR3 is TGCAGTGCTAGTTTCCTGGGGCGAGAGACCCAGTACTTC. It translates to CSASFLGRETQYF.

This rearrangement joins TRBV6-5 to TRBJ1-4; weak D call: TRBD1 (5 bases). Between the trimmed V and J ends, which lost 0 bases and 5 bases, there was a span of 10 bases. The CDR3 runs to 15 residues. Germline loops: CDR1 MNHEY, CDR2 SVGAGI. The CDR3 DNA follows: TGTGCCAGCAGTTACTCGGGGGGGAGGAATGAAAAACTGTTTTTT. Translated: CASSYSGGRNEKLFF.

The CDR3 reads CATSTPGQGQYSNQPQHF. CDR3 bases: TGTGCCACCAGCACTCCGGGACAGGGACAATATAGCAATCAGCCCCAGCATTTT. The V call is TRBV24-1, the J call TRBJ1-5; TRBD1 aligns across 9 bases. CDR1 is KGHDR, CDR2 SFDVKD, per germline. J lost 0 bases, V lost 7 bases, and 12 bases had no gene match. The CDR3 is 18 residues long.

The rearrangement links TRBV2 to TRBJ2-7; TRBD2 aligns across 11 bases. CDR1 is SNHLY and CDR2 is FYNNEI in the germline V gene. This CDR3 spans 14 amino acids. V lost 10 bases to trimming and J lost 1 base; unmatched junction nucleotides: 6. The CDR3 sequence: CANVRTSGSYEQYF. CDR3 in DNA: TGTGCCAACGTGAGGACTAGCGGGTCCTACGAGCAGTACTTC.

The chain employs TRBV29-1 and TRBJ1-1, with D possibly matching TRBD1 (5 bases). Germline assignment: CDR1 SQVTM and CDR2 ANQGSEA. The CDR3 loop spans 14 amino acids. Trimming stripped 5 bases from V and 3 bases from J, with 16 bases between. The CDR3 region is CSVSTLGQDTEAFF. The CDR3 DNA reads as TGCAGCGTTTCTACTTTGGGGCAGGACACTGAAGCTTTCTTT.

The rearrangement joins TRBV6-6 to TRBJ1-2, with a possible D match to TRBD1 (5 bases). The CDR3 extends over 16 amino acids. Trimming pared 4 bases from V and 4 bases from J, leaving 19 bases between. Germline CDR1 and CDR2: MNHNY and SVGAGI (reference sequence). The CDR3 DNA is TGTGCCAGCAGTTCCAGGGACTACCACTCGGGCTATGGCTACACCTTC. Amino acid sequence: CASSSRDYHSGYGYTF.

The chain couples TRBV19 to TRBJ2-2, with D hard to call. CDR1 and CDR2 (germline): LNHDA, SQIVND (reference sequence). V was trimmed by 5 bases and J by 6 bases, leaving 13 bases between them. This CDR3 comprises 14 residues. CDR3 in amino acids: CASSVQTYSGELFF. The CDR3 DNA follows: TGTGCCAGTAGTGTACAGACGTATTCCGGGGAGCTGTTTTTT.

The genes are TRBV5-8 and TRBJ1-2; TRBD1 is a possible D gene (6 bases). Germline values: CDR1 SGHTS, CDR2 YDEGEE. This CDR3 is 18 amino acids long. V was pared by 0 bases and J by 6 bases, with 24 bases between. This CDR3 is CASSLEVVTGSITDGYTF. DNA of the CDR3: TGTGCCAGCAGCTTGGAGGTGGTGACAGGTTCAATTACTGATGGCTACACCTTC.

The CDR3 reads CASSRQGPYNEQFF. The CDR3 DNA follows: TGTGCCAGCAGCCGGCAGGGGCCCTACAATGAGCAGTTCTTC. The chain employs TRBV5-4 and TRBJ2-1, with a tentative D call TRBD1 (6 bases). V was cut by 4 bases and J by 2 bases, with 10 bases left in between. The CDR3 covers 14 residues. CDR1 is SGHNT, CDR2 YYREEE, per germline (reference sequence).

The chain is built from TRBV7-7 and TRBJ2-1; 8 bases align to TRBD1. This CDR3 has 14 amino acids. The V gene end was trimmed by 5 bases and the J gene end by 2 bases; junction bases not matched to a gene: 2. Per the germline V gene, CDR1 is SSHAT and CDR2 is FNYEAQ (reference sequence). The CDR3 sequence: CASSPTGAYNEQFF. CDR3 nucleotide sequence: TGTGCCAGCAGCCCGACAGGGGCCTACAATGAGCAGTTCTTC.

This clone turned up a few times. The rearrangement joins TRBV24-1 to TRBJ2-5; D perhaps matches TRBD2 (5 bases). Deletions cut 2 bases from V and 1 base from J, with 19 bases between. Per the germline V gene, CDR1 is KGHDR and CDR2 is SFDVKD. This CDR3 spans 18 amino acids. CDR3 loop: CATSDSNVLTEAQETQYF. The DNA of the CDR3 is TGTGCCACCAGTGATTCTAATGTACTTACGGAGGCCCAAGAGACCCAGTACTTC.

This clone came up once. This chain joins TRBV3-1 (or the pseudogene TRBV3-2) and TRBJ1-2; no definite D call. The V end was cut by 6 bases, the J end by 8 bases, with 16 bases between. Germline-derived CDR1 and CDR2 are LGHDT and YNNKEL (reference sequence). The CDR3 is 13 amino acids. The DNA for the CDR3 is TGTGCCAGCAGTCCCTCGGCAGCGAGAGGCTACACCTTC. Its protein product is CASSPSAARGYTF.

This rearrangement joins TRBV4-2 to TRBJ2-7; a possible D gene is TRBD2 (7 bases). Trimming pared 4 bases from V and 7 bases from J, leaving 20 bases between. Germline assignment: CDR1 LGHNA and CDR2 YNFKEQ. This CDR3 has 15 residues. The CDR3 here is CASSLLPGGPGEQYF. The CDR3 DNA reads as TGTGCCAGCAGCCTTCTGCCGGGGGGCCCTGGGGAGCAGTACTTC.

V usage is TRBV6-5 and J usage is TRBJ2-3; 7 positions match TRBD2. The CDR3 contains 15 residues. Trimming at V came to 5 bases and at J to 2 bases, leaving 7 bases not matched to a gene. The germline gives CDR1 MNHEY, CDR2 SVGAGI. The CDR3 bases are TGTGCCAGCAGTCTGAGCGGGACTAACACAGATACGCAGTATTTT. Its protein product is CASSLSGTNTDTQYF.

The chain links TRBV5-1 to TRBJ2-7; TRBD1 aligns across 9 bases. Germline CDR1 reads SGHRS; CDR2 reads YFSETQ. V was pared by 4 bases and J by 2 bases, with 7 bases of the junction left unmatched. This CDR3 comprises 15 residues. The CDR3 is CASSARQGVAYEQYF. The CDR3 DNA follows: TGCGCCAGCAGCGCTAGACAGGGGGTTGCCTACGAGCAGTACTTC.

This CDR3 reads CSVGTGGEQYF. CDR3 nucleotide sequence: TGCAGCGTTGGGACAGGGGGCGAGCAGTACTTC. The rearrangement joins TRBV29-1 to TRBJ2-7, with 10 bases that match TRBD1. V dropped 4 bases and J dropped 6; count of bases not matched to a gene: 0. Germline-derived CDR1 and CDR2 are SQVTM and ANQGSEA. The length of the CDR3 is 11 residues.

Remarks on this clone: The same CDR3 arises from other DNA sequences in this sample as well. This sequence joins TRBV27 and TRBJ2-7, with TRBD1 identical over 7 bases. This CDR3 region has 14 residues. Germline lookup yields CDR1 MNHEY and CDR2 SMNVEV (reference sequence). V lost 5 bases and J lost 1; bases outside the gene matches: 5. The CDR3 DNA reads as TGTGCCAGCAGTAGCCCGGGACAGTCCTACGAGCAGTACTTC. It is translated as CASSSPGQSYEQYF.

The chain recombines TRBV10-3 with TRBJ2-3; 7 bases are shared with TRBD2. Trimming took 0 bases from V and 1 from J; bases not matched to a gene: 1. This CDR3 comprises 15 residues. CDR1 ENHRY and CDR2 SYGVKD come from the germline V gene. The CDR3 protein is CAISESGGGTDTQYF. As DNA, the CDR3 is TGTGCCATCAGTGAGTCGGGGGGGGGCACAGATACGCAGTATTTT.

The chain has TRBV6-5 and TRBJ1-1; D gene uncertain. The V end was cut by 2 bases, the J end by 11 bases, with 15 bases between. CDR1 is MNHEY, CDR2 SVGAGI, per germline. The CDR3 is made up of 13 amino acids. The CDR3 nucleotides read TGTGCCAGCAGTTACGAGGCTTTCGGGAGGGCTTTCTTT. Translation gives CASSYEAFGRAFF.

The chain combines TRBV5-1 with TRBJ1-1; tentatively, D is TRBD1 (5 bases). The CDR3 contains 16 residues. Trimming stripped 1 base from V and 0 bases from J, with 13 bases between. Looked up from germline, CDR1 is SGHRS and CDR2 is YFSETQ. This chain's CDR3 is CASSLKDRGMNTEAFF. DNA for the CDR3: TGCGCCAGCAGCTTGAAGGATAGGGGAATGAACACTGAAGCTTTCTTT.

The chain is built from TRBV19 and TRBJ2-3; 9 positions agree with TRBD2. The CDR3 is 15 amino acids. Germline V gives CDR1 LNHDA, CDR2 SQIVND (reference sequence). V dropped 6 bases and J dropped 1; count of bases not matched to a gene: 5. The CDR3 DNA follows: TGTGCCAGTAGAGAGACTAGCGGCGGCACAGATACGCAGTATTTT. This sequence encodes CASRETSGGTDTQYF.

V is TRBV7-2 and J is TRBJ2-3; 9 bases line up with TRBD2. CDR3 length: 19 amino acids. V shed 5 bases, J shed 10 bases, and the junction held 25 bases outside the gene matches. The germline V gene has CDR1 SGHTA and CDR2 FQGNSA. The CDR3: CASSRGHLWRGGPFEAQYF. In DNA, the CDR3 is TGTGCCAGCAGCCGGGGGCATCTCTGGCGGGGGGGCCCCTTCGAGGCGCAGTATTTT. Full variable domain (outside the CDR3, taken from reference TRBV7-2 and TRBJ2-3): GAGVSQSPSNKVTEKGKDVELRCDPISGHTALYWYRQSLGQGLEFLIYFQGNSAPDKSGLPSDRFSAERTGGSVSTLTIQRTQQEDSAVYLCASSRGHLWRGGPFEAQYFGPGTRLTVL.

CDR3 DNA sequence: TGTGCCAGCTCACCCAACCCCCGGACAGGGGACACCGGGGAGCTGTTTTTT. This encodes CASSPNPRTGDTGELFF. The V call is TRBV18, the J call TRBJ2-2; 9 nucleotides align to TRBD1. The CDR3 is made up of 17 amino acids. CDR1 and CDR2 (germline): KGHSH, LQKENI. The trim removed 3 bases at V and 3 bases at J, leaving 8 bases unmatched.

The chain recombines TRBV5-6 with TRBJ2-2; D is unresolved. The CDR3 is made up of 13 amino acids. The germline V gene has CDR1 SGHDT and CDR2 YYEEEE. V was trimmed by 2 bases and J by 6 bases, leaving 8 bases between them. The CDR3 is CASSLLGSGELFF. CDR3 coding DNA: TGTGCCAGCAGCTTACTGGGCTCCGGGGAGCTGTTTTTT.

The chain has TRBV7-2 and TRBJ1-2, with D possibly TRBD1 on 6 matching bases. Looked up from germline, CDR1 is SGHTA and CDR2 is FQGNSA. The CDR3 length is 15 residues. Trimming stripped 5 bases from V and 5 bases from J, with 18 bases between. The CDR3 nucleotides read TGTGCCAGCAGCCTACCCTACGCAGGGGCGTATGGCTACACCTTC. Translation gives CASSLPYAGAYGYTF.